This TCR beta chain was obtained from a study of cytomegalovirus exposure and HLA in healthy donors. PCR primers comprised 60 Vbeta and 13 Jbeta primers. Measured with immunoSEQ multiplex PCR; TCRdb has only the in-frame clones, and not every one. The profile shows around 99,000 clones, 73% of them singletons. Overall study findings and caveats: Overall, approximately 150 TCR beta chains were annotated as cytomegalovirus-associated.

A word on this clone: Its antigen is unknown.

V was pared by 1 base and J by 5 bases, with 12 bases between. This CDR3 is 15 amino acids long. Per germline, CDR1 SGHNT and CDR2 YENEEA. The sample taken for sequencing was PBMCs. This clonotype was sampled from a man aged 40-55 years in good health and CMV-seronegative. The chain carries TRBV11-3 and TRBJ2-1; tentative D call: TRBD2 (6 bases). CDR3 residues: CASSLGTGGHNEQFF. As DNA, the CDR3 is TGTGCCAGCAGCTTAGGGACCGGAGGGCACAATGAGCAGTTCTTC.